The T cell receptor beta chain described here comes from a study of identical twins. This clonotype occurred a few times. Its antigen remains unidentified. TCRdb reanalysed the 5' RACE reads using MiXCR and keeps one entry per CDR3 protein. The sample comprises about 1.7 million distinct CDR3 sequences, roughly 35% of which are singletons, and approximately 0.25% rests with the top ten. Trimming stripped 1 base from V and 2 bases from J, with 7 bases between. Per germline, CDR1 SEHNR and CDR2 FQNEAQ (reference sequence). The CDR3 has 14 amino acids. General study points: Zero-insertion findings could be partly confounded by invariant cells (MAIT and iNKT cells).

Sequencing was carried out using cord blood. The TCR comes from a newborn girl in good health. The J gene is TRBJ2-3, the V gene TRBV7-9; D not certain. The CDR3 coding sequence is TGTGCCAGCAGCTTAGAACGTTTCACAGATACGCAGTATTTT. This codes for CASSLERFTDTQYF.